The sample holds a few counts of the clone carrying this T cell receptor beta chain. Its antigen is still unknown. These data belong to a study of T-cell reconstitution after alpha-beta-depleted transplantation in children. Overall study results and limits: In patients about two months after transplant, alpha-beta T cells reportedly arose from several hundred expanded graft clones. Surviving recipient T cells and thymic progenitors accounted for the high day-60 TCRbeta diversity observed in some patients. Newly generated T cells supplied most T-cell counts and diversity one year post-transplant.

Library preparation (for TCRbeta) was performed with unique molecular identifiers. TCRdb processed the PCR reads anew with MiXCR; each CDR3 protein has one entry. This table holds hundreds of thousands of distinct CDR3 sequences, around 15% found once. Germline CDR1 and CDR2: DFQATT and SNEGSKA (reference sequence). Trimming removed 1 base at V and 0 bases at J, with 9 bases between. The CDR3 contains 14 residues. This TCR was sampled from a male patient aged 2-15 years who had a stem cell transplant for acute lymphoblastic leukemia, so the T cells may come from the graft donor. The sample consisted of PBMCs, mostly from graft donor cells, taken 360 days after TCRalphabeta/CD19-depleted stem cell transplant. The chain combines TRBV20-1 with TRBJ1-1; possibly TRBD1 for D (5 bases). The CDR3 DNA reads TGCAGTGCTAGAGCGGGGGGGGTGAACACTGAAGCTTTCTTT. Translating gives CSARAGGVNTEAFF.